Shown below are 20 T cell receptor beta chains from a single sample sequenced in a study of siplizumab effects on memory and regulatory T cells. Here immunoSEQ multiplex PCR was the method, and the copy in TCRdb shows in-frame clones only, minus some. The sample shows 100,000 or so clones, 80% to 95% of them seen only once. The sequenced sample consisted of CD4+ T cells sorted from blood. Receptors were obtained from a human donor in good health.

This sequence joins TRBV12-2 and TRBJ1-1; TRBD1, the D gene given by the table, was not confirmed from the DNA. TRBV12-2 is a recognized pseudogene. This CDR3 spans 13 amino acids. CDR3: CASRSETPTEAFF. CDR3 nucleotide sequence: TGTGCAAGTCGCTCAGAAACACCCACTGAAGCTTTCTTT.

V and J are TRBV7-9 and TRBJ2-7, with 8 nucleotides matching TRBD1. The germline CDR1 and CDR2 sequences are SEHNR and FQNEAQ (reference sequence). J gave up 6 bases and V 5 bases, and 9 bases lay outside the gene matches. The CDR3 contains 14 residues. This CDR3 reads CASSPRQGPTEQYF. The CDR3 DNA is TGTGCCAGCAGCCCCCGACAGGGGCCCACCGAGCAGTACTTC.

The CDR3 reads CASSVPLAGKETQYF. The DNA of the CDR3 is TGTGCCAGCAGCGTTCCGCTAGCGGGGAAAGAGACCCAGTACTTC. The rearrangement joins TRBV28 to TRBJ2-5; TRBD2 agrees at 9 bases. Germline CDR1 and CDR2: MDHEN and SYDVKM. CDR3 length: 15 amino acids. The V gene end was trimmed by 6 bases and the J gene end by 3 bases; junction bases not matched to a gene: 8.

The chain uses TRBV9 and TRBJ2-1; TRBD2 matches 10 bases. With V trimmed by 1 base and J by 3 bases, 10 bases remained unmatched. The length of the CDR3 is 18 residues. From germline, CDR1 is SGDLS and CDR2 YYNGEE. DNA for the CDR3: TGTGCCAGCAGCGTAAGGTTTGGGTGGACTAGCGGCTACAATGAGCAGTTCTTC. Protein sequence: CASSVRFGWTSGYNEQFF.

This chain connects TRBV6-1 to TRBJ2-1; D is perhaps TRBD1 (5 bases). Germline V CDR1 and CDR2: MNHNS, SASEGT. This CDR3 spans 12 amino acids. Trimming shortened V by 6 bases and J by 10 bases, and 13 bases separated the two germline ends. For the CDR3, the DNA is TGTGCCAGCAGACCCGCCTCAGGGGAGCAGTTCTTC. This codes for CASRPASGEQFF.

The chain employs TRBV6-1 and TRBJ2-2; 7 nucleotides line up with TRBD2. The germline CDR1 and CDR2 sequences are MNHNS and SASEGT. This CDR3 region has 14 residues. Trimming took 7 bases from V and 5 from J; bases not matched to a gene: 7. The CDR3 DNA reads as TGTGCCAGCAACGGGGCGGGGGATACCGGGGAGCTGTTTTTT. It translates to CASNGAGDTGELFF.

The CDR3 DNA reads TGTGCCAGCAGCTCTCCCGAGGGGCTAAACACTGAAGCTTTCTTT. Protein: CASSSPEGLNTEAFF. V gene TRBV5-4 combines with J gene TRBJ1-1; D is possibly TRBD1 (5 bases). The germline V gene encodes CDR1 SGHNT and CDR2 YYREEE (reference sequence). This CDR3 contains 15 residues. The germline V and J ends were trimmed by 3 bases and 2 bases, with 14 bases remaining between them.

The gene calls are TRBV5-1 and TRBJ2-7; D ambiguous. V was cut by 6 bases and J by 1 base, with 14 bases left in between. CDR1 and CDR2 (germline): SGHRS, YFSETQ. The CDR3 sequence is 14 residues long. CDR3 protein: CASMRRFDSYEQYF. The CDR3 DNA reads TGCGCCAGCATGAGGCGGTTTGATTCCTACGAGCAGTACTTC.

The V and J genes are TRBV10-3 and TRBJ2-1; 10 bases agree with TRBD1. The CDR3 extends over 13 amino acids. Germline loops: CDR1 ENHRY, CDR2 SYGVKD. V shed 6 bases, J shed 5 bases, and the junction held 1 base outside the gene matches. CDR3 in amino acids: CAIRGTGDNEQFF. As DNA, the CDR3 is TGTGCCATCAGGGGGACAGGGGACAATGAGCAGTTCTTC.

The chain couples TRBV6-6 to TRBJ2-7; D is uncertain. Germline CDR1 and CDR2: MNHNY and SVGAGI (reference sequence). V lost 2 bases, J lost 2 bases, and 13 bases lay in between. The CDR3 is 15 residues long. CDR3: CASSYDGVGTYEQYF. CDR3 in DNA: TGTGCCAGCAGTTACGATGGGGTTGGGACCTACGAGCAGTACTTC.

The chain recombines TRBV28 with TRBJ2-1; D is ambiguous. This CDR3 has 13 residues. From germline, CDR1 is MDHEN and CDR2 SYDVKM. V gave up 6 bases and J gave up 0 bases, with 6 bases separating them. CDR3 region: CASSPSSYNEQFF. Written as DNA, the CDR3 is TGTGCCAGCAGCCCCAGCTCCTACAATGAGCAGTTCTTC.

The table lists this clone with a count of one. V is TRBV28 and J is TRBJ1-4; perhaps TRBD1 as D (5 bases). Germline lookup yields CDR1 MDHEN and CDR2 SYDVKM. The length of the CDR3 is 15 residues. V shed 4 bases and J shed 5 bases, with 14 bases lying between them. As DNA, the CDR3 is TGTGCCAGCAGTTCCCCCAGGGTCACCAATGAAAAACTGTTTTTT. This gives the protein CASSSPRVTNEKLFF.

V and J are TRBV27 and TRBJ1-1; possible D gene TRBD1, 5 bases. Trimming shortened V by 5 bases and J by 11 bases, and 15 bases separated the two germline ends. Germline V gene lookup returns CDR1 MNHEY and CDR2 SMNVEV (reference sequence). This CDR3 comprises 12 residues. The CDR3: CASSGDHVGAFF. In DNA form, the CDR3 reads TGTGCCAGCAGTGGGGACCATGTGGGGGCTTTCTTT.

The V and J genes are TRBV7-9 and TRBJ2-1; a weak D match, TRBD2 (7 bases). With 2 bases removed from V and 7 bases from J, the gap between germline ends came to 12 bases. The CDR3 totals 14 residues. The germline CDR1 and CDR2 sequences are SEHNR and FQNEAQ (reference sequence). The CDR3 is CASSLLRGGNEQFF. The DNA of the CDR3 is TGTGCCAGCAGCTTATTGAGGGGGGGTAATGAGCAGTTCTTC.

The rearrangement joins TRBV7-3 to TRBJ2-1, with 14 bases that match TRBD2. This CDR3 is 16 amino acids long. The J segment lost 7 bases and the V segment lost 4 bases, leaving 6 bases of the junction unmatched. Looked up from germline, CDR1 is SGHTA and CDR2 is FQGTGA. The DNA of the CDR3 is TGTGCCAGCAGCTGGACTAGCGGGAGGTTCAGTAATGAGCAGTTCTTC. As protein: CASSWTSGRFSNEQFF.

The chain links TRBV7-9 to TRBJ1-1, with TRBD1 identical over 9 bases. V dropped 4 bases and J dropped 8; count of bases not matched to a gene: 8. This CDR3 contains 14 residues. CDR1 SEHNR and CDR2 FQNEAQ come from the germline V gene (reference sequence). The DNA for the CDR3 is TGTGCCAGCAGCTCGTGGACAGGGGCGGAAGAAGCTTTCTTT. This codes for CASSSWTGAEEAFF.

The genes are TRBV5-6 and TRBJ2-7; D might be TRBD2 (6 bases). CDR1 is SGHDT, CDR2 YYEEEE, per germline. Trimming took off 4 bases at V and 7 bases at J, with 21 bases between the two ends. The CDR3 contains 15 residues. The CDR3 region is CASSTLPGTQREQYF. In DNA, the CDR3 is TGTGCCAGCAGCACACTACCCGGGACTCAAAGAGAGCAGTACTTC.

The genes are TRBV7-9 and TRBJ1-1, with D possibly being TRBD1 (5 bases). The germline CDR1 and CDR2 sequences are SEHNR and FQNEAQ (reference sequence). The CDR3 covers 14 residues. Trimming took off 3 bases at V and 1 base at J, with 9 bases between the two ends. The CDR3 sequence is CASSLVGGNTEAFF. CDR3 bases: TGTGCCAGCAGCTTGGTTGGGGGGAACACTGAAGCTTTCTTT. The full variable domain, rest sourced from reference TRBV7-9 and TRBJ1-1, is DTGVSQNPRHKITKRGQNVTFRCDPISEHNRLYWYRQTLGQGPEFLTYFQNEAQLEKSRLLSDRFSAERPKGSFSTLEIQRTEQGDSAMYLCASSLVGGNTEAFFGQGTRLTVV.

The genes are TRBV5-1 and TRBJ2-3; D call uncertain. The germline V and J ends were trimmed by 3 bases and 2 bases, with 10 bases remaining between them. Germline V gene data show CDR1 as SGHRS and CDR2 as YFSETQ. The CDR3 has 14 amino acids. The CDR3 DNA is TGCGCCAGCAGCTCCACCTCTAACACAGATACGCAGTATTTT. As protein: CASSSTSNTDTQYF.

The chain combines TRBV28 with TRBJ2-5; 7 bases are shared with TRBD2. Germline-derived CDR1 and CDR2 are MDHEN and SYDVKM. This CDR3 has 15 residues. With V trimmed by 4 bases and J by 5 bases, 10 bases remained unmatched. The CDR3 coding sequence is TGTGCCAGCAGTTGGGGCGGGAGAGGAGGGGAGACCCAGTACTTC. It codes for CASSWGGRGGETQYF. Supplemented by reference TRBV28 and TRBJ2-5, the full variable domain reads DVKVTQSSRYLVKRTGEKVFLECVQDMDHENMFWYRQDPGLGLRLIYFSYDVKMKEKGDIPEGYSVSREKKERFSLILESASTNQTSMYLCASSWGGRGGETQYFGPGTRLLVL.